The 20 T cell receptor beta chains listed next were all sequenced from one sample in a study of beta chain features in type 1 diabetes. Whole-study results and caveats: TCRB CDR3 length was moderately but significantly reduced in all four CD4+ subsets of Type 1 diabetes patients.

The antigens for these receptors are not known. Sequencing targeted expressed TCRB transcripts, as all isolated RNA had been reverse transcribed. Only in-frame clones appear in the TCRdb table, and some are missing; sequencing was by immunoSEQ multiplex PCR. The sample consists of hundreds of thousands of clones, 11% to 15% of them appearing once. The specimen sequenced was naive CD4+ T cells from blood. The receptors derive from a man younger than 30 with type 1 diabetes.

This clone has just a few counts. V gene TRBV19 combines with J gene TRBJ2-1; no reliable D call. The CDR3 loop spans 11 amino acids. The V and J ends lost 0 bases and 8 bases respectively, with 2 bases between them. The germline CDR1 and CDR2 sequences are LNHDA and SQIVND (reference sequence). In DNA, the CDR3 is TGTGCCAGTAGTATAGACTATGAGCAGTTCTTC. Its protein is CASSIDYEQFF.

This clone was counted a few times. The J gene is TRBJ2-3, the V gene TRBV4-1; 11 bases line up with TRBD1. In germline, CDR1 is MGHRA, CDR2 YSYEKL. The CDR3 sequence is 17 residues long. J lost 5 bases, V lost 0 bases, and 7 bases had no gene match. This CDR3 is CASSQDRRDRGVDTQYF. CDR3 sequence (DNA): TGCGCCAGCAGCCAAGATAGGAGGGACAGGGGGGTAGATACGCAGTATTTT.

This clone was observed a handful of times. At the DNA level, this CDR3 is encoded by other sequences in the same sample as well. V and J are TRBV5-4 and TRBJ1-2; D gene ambiguous. Trimming stripped 4 bases from V and 0 bases from J, with 7 bases between. Per germline, CDR1 SGHNT and CDR2 YYREEE (reference sequence). The CDR3 is 13 residues long. CDR3: CASSPDSNYGYTF. The CDR3 bases are TGTGCCAGCAGCCCCGACTCTAACTATGGCTACACCTTC.

This clone showed up just a few times. The rearrangement uses TRBV28 and TRBJ2-3; no clear D. Germline V gene data show CDR1 as MDHEN and CDR2 as SYDVKM. V gave up 6 bases and J gave up 3 bases, with 10 bases separating them. The CDR3 spans 13 residues. The CDR3 is CASSPLFTDTQYF. Here the CDR3 DNA reads TGTGCCAGCAGCCCCCTCTTTACAGATACGCAGTATTTT.

This clone appeared a single time. The chain is built from TRBV2 and TRBJ2-7; TRBD2 agrees at 7 bases. V was clipped by 11 bases and J by 0 bases; unmatched bases: 7. Germline lookup yields CDR1 SNHLY and CDR2 FYNNEI. The CDR3 loop spans 13 amino acids. CDR3 sequence (DNA): TGTGCCTCAGGTGGGGACTACTCCTACGAGCAGTACTTC. Amino acid sequence: CASGGDYSYEQYF.

This clone was seen more than once but under ten times. CDR3 DNA: TGCGCCAGCAGCCCCGGGACCGGGGGCACGGGTACGCAGTATTTT. It specifies CASSPGTGGTGTQYF. The chain employs TRBV5-1 and TRBJ2-3, with D possibly called TRBD1 or TRBD2 (6 bases each). The CDR3 extends over 15 amino acids. V was clipped by 4 bases and J by 8 bases, with 20 bases between them. CDR1 and CDR2 (germline): SGHRS, YFSETQ.

This clone was found a few times. As DNA, the CDR3 is TGTGCCAGCAGTTGGACAGGGGGCGGAATCTATGGCTACACCTTC. Its protein is CASSWTGGGIYGYTF. J is TRBJ1-2 and V is TRBV27, with 11 bases identical to TRBD1. The CDR3 has 15 residues. CDR1 and CDR2 (germline): MNHEY, SMNVEV (reference sequence). V was pared by 4 bases and J by 4 bases, with 5 bases of the junction left unmatched.

This clone was counted only a few times. The rearrangement links TRBV28 to TRBJ2-7; 12 bases align to TRBD2. Losses at the gene ends were 4 bases for V and 3 bases for J; bases not matched to a gene: 7. CDR1 and CDR2 from the germline V gene are MDHEN and SYDVKM. This CDR3 contains 16 residues. CDR3: CASSSGSSGGDYEQYF. CDR3 sequence (DNA): TGTGCCAGCAGTTCAGGGTCTAGCGGGGGGGACTACGAGCAGTACTTC.

The chain combines TRBV29-1 with TRBJ2-5, with D unclear. Germline V lookup: CDR1 SQVTM, CDR2 ANQGSEA. Trimming took off 3 bases at V and 1 base at J, with 15 bases between the two ends. There are 15 residues in the CDR3. Written as DNA, the CDR3 is TGCAGCGTTGAGAGTGTAGGGCTCCTCCAAGAGACCCAGTACTTC. As protein: CSVESVGLLQETQYF.

This CDR3 reads CASSLAGAHTGELFF. CDR3 in DNA: TGTGCCAGCAGCTTAGCGGGGGCCCACACCGGGGAGCTGTTTTTT. V is TRBV7-2 and J is TRBJ2-2; tentatively, D is TRBD1 (6 bases). The CDR3 is 15 residues long. Looked up from germline, CDR1 is SGHTA and CDR2 is FQGNSA. Deletions cut 0 bases from V and 3 bases from J, with 8 bases between.

This clone was seen only a few times. The rearrangement joins TRBV29-1 to TRBJ1-1; D not resolved. V was shortened by 6 bases and J by 0 bases, with 11 bases between the two germline ends. The CDR3 is 13 amino acids. The germline V gene encodes CDR1 SQVTM and CDR2 ANQGSEA. The CDR3 protein is CSVWRDLNTEAFF. CDR3 nucleotide sequence: TGCAGCGTATGGAGAGACTTGAACACTGAAGCTTTCTTT.

This clone was observed a handful of times. The gene calls are TRBV6-5 and TRBJ2-5; D unresolved. The CDR3 totals 13 residues. The V end was cut by 3 bases, the J end by 4 bases, with 9 bases between. Germline lookup yields CDR1 MNHEY and CDR2 SVGAGI. DNA of the CDR3: TGTGCCAGCAGTTATCTGGGTCCAGAGACCCAGTACTTC. It specifies CASSYLGPETQYF.

The chain joins TRBV29-1 to TRBJ1-1; D is possibly TRBD1 (6 bases). This CDR3 has 14 residues. Germline CDR1 is SQVTM and CDR2 is ANQGSEA. Trimming pared 8 bases from V and 1 base from J, leaving 17 bases between. Written as DNA, the CDR3 is TGCAGCTCCAGGGAGGGGGACGGGAACACTGAAGCTTTCTTT. Translating gives CSSREGDGNTEAFF.

This chain links TRBV27 with TRBJ2-6, with TRBD1 as a possible D gene (6 bases). This CDR3 region has 15 residues. Trimming removed 3 bases from V and 2 bases from J, with 8 bases in between. The germline V gene has CDR1 MNHEY and CDR2 SMNVEV (reference sequence). The CDR3 reads CASSFAGAGANVLTF. The CDR3 DNA follows: TGTGCCAGCAGTTTTGCAGGGGCTGGGGCCAACGTCCTGACTTTC.

V is TRBV7-9 and J is TRBJ2-5; 9 bases agree with TRBD1. V shed 7 bases, J shed 4 bases, and the junction held 4 bases outside the gene matches. CDR1 SEHNR and CDR2 FQNEAQ come from the germline V gene (reference sequence). This CDR3 region has 13 residues. The CDR3 coding sequence is TGTGCCAGCAACCCGGGACAGGGAGAGACCCAGTACTTC. Translated, it gives CASNPGQGETQYF.

This clone was found a few times. The chain couples TRBV4-2 to TRBJ2-4; 14 nucleotides line up with TRBD2. The CDR3 is made up of 19 amino acids. Losses at the gene ends were 0 bases for V and 4 bases for J; bases not matched to a gene: 8. Germline assignment: CDR1 LGHNA and CDR2 YNFKEQ. The CDR3 sequence: CASSQDPGTSGGSKNIQYF. CDR3 in DNA: TGTGCCAGCAGCCAAGACCCCGGGACTAGCGGGGGTTCAAAAAACATTCAGTACTTC.

V gene TRBV14 combines with J gene TRBJ1-2, with 8 bases fitting TRBD1. The CDR3 contains 15 residues. Germline loops: CDR1 SGHDN, CDR2 FVKESK. V lost 4 bases to trimming and J lost 5 bases; unmatched junction nucleotides: 9. The CDR3 bases are TGTGCCAGCAGCCCGCCCGGAACAGGGGGGTATGGCTACACCTTC. It codes for CASSPPGTGGYGYTF.

Only a few counts were recorded for this clone. The rearrangement links TRBV9 to TRBJ1-5; possible D gene TRBD1, 6 bases. Trimming left V 0 bases short and J 0 bases short, with 19 bases between. CDR3 length: 19 amino acids. In germline, CDR1 is SGDLS, CDR2 YYNGEE. CDR3: CASSVDFGGSLCSNQPQHF. CDR3 nucleotide sequence: TGTGCCAGCAGCGTAGATTTCGGGGGCTCCCTTTGTAGCAATCAGCCCCAGCATTTT.

The chain uses TRBV27 and TRBJ2-3; TRBD1 matches 10 bases. Trimming removed 7 bases from V and 6 bases from J; junction bases left unmatched: 10. Looked up from germline, CDR1 is MNHEY and CDR2 is SMNVEV (reference sequence). The CDR3 is 15 amino acids. This CDR3 reads CASTEWTGGEDTQYF. The CDR3 bases are TGTGCCAGCACCGAATGGACAGGGGGTGAGGATACGCAGTATTTT.

The chain has TRBV28 and TRBJ2-7, with unresolved D. This CDR3 region has 14 residues. CDR1 and CDR2 from the germline V gene are MDHEN and SYDVKM. Trimming left V 2 bases short and J 4 bases short, with 12 bases between. CDR3 residues: CASSLDQAAYEQYF. The CDR3 DNA sequence: TGTGCCAGCAGTTTAGACCAGGCCGCTTACGAGCAGTACTTC.